One sample yielded the 24 T cell receptor beta chains listed below, sequenced in a study of T-cell reconstitution after alpha-beta-depleted transplantation in children. Researchers prepared the TCRbeta library using unique molecular identifiers, the study reports. MiXCR, run by TCRdb on the PCR reads, gives a single entry per CDR3 protein. The table has around 200,000 distinct CDR3 sequences, approximately 6.8% seen once; the top ten hold roughly 3%. Sequencing was performed on PBMCs from the stem cell graft donor, taken from the stem cell graft. The receptors shown here come from a human donor who donated a stem cell graft to a child with Wiskott-Aldrich syndrome.

This clonotype occurred many times. The rearrangement joins TRBV15 to TRBJ1-5, with D possibly TRBD1 on 5 matching bases. Germline CDR1 and CDR2: LNHNV and YYDKDF (reference sequence). The CDR3 has 16 residues. The V gene lost 3 bases and the J gene lost 2 bases, with 14 bases spanning the gap. CDR3 protein: CATSRSNRPGNQPQHF. The CDR3 bases are TGTGCCACCAGCAGGTCAAACAGGCCTGGCAATCAGCCCCAGCATTTT.

At least ten counts were recorded for this clonotype. The rearrangement links TRBV5-1 to TRBJ2-5, with no clear D. CDR3 size: 14 residues. The germline gives CDR1 SGHRS, CDR2 YFSETQ. Trimming pared 1 base from V and 4 bases from J, leaving 11 bases between. CDR3 protein: CASSLSFSLETQYF. The CDR3 nucleotides are TGCGCCAGCAGCTTGAGCTTCTCCTTAGAGACCCAGTACTTC.

J is TRBJ1-1 and V is TRBV5-1, with unresolved D. Germline CDR1 reads SGHRS; CDR2 reads YFSETQ. V was cut by 5 bases and J by 1 base, with 12 bases left in between. The CDR3 extends over 14 amino acids. CDR3 residues: CASRFSGENTEAFF. CDR3 DNA: TGCGCCAGCAGATTCTCAGGTGAGAACACTGAAGCTTTCTTT.

Ten or more counts support this clonotype. This chain joins TRBV29-1 and TRBJ1-1, with no clear D. CDR3 size: 12 residues. Germline CDR1 SQVTM, CDR2 ANQGSEA. V was cut by 8 bases and J by 1 base, with 11 bases left in between. The CDR3 DNA is TGCAGCTTTGCTATCCAGAACACTGAAGCTTTCTTT. Residues: CSFAIQNTEAFF.

The V and J genes are TRBV7-9 and TRBJ2-7, with TRBD1 matching 10 bases. CDR3 length: 16 amino acids. V was pared by 4 bases and J by 4 bases, with 10 bases of the junction left unmatched. The germline V gene encodes CDR1 SEHNR and CDR2 FQNEAQ (reference sequence). The CDR3 spells CASSSLPGQGQYEQYF. The CDR3 DNA is TGTGCCAGCAGCTCGCTACCGGGACAGGGGCAGTACGAGCAGTACTTC.

The sample holds many counts of this clonotype. The chain links TRBV7-2 to TRBJ2-1; 9 positions agree with TRBD2. This CDR3 is built from 15 residues. The junction had 6 bases not matched to a gene; V was cut back by 4 bases and J by 5 bases. The germline V gene has CDR1 SGHTA and CDR2 FQGNSA. CDR3 in amino acids: CASSSPGLADNEQFF. The CDR3 region has the DNA TGTGCCAGCAGCTCGCCGGGACTAGCCGACAATGAGCAGTTCTTC.

This clonotype was recorded many times. This chain links TRBV2 with TRBJ1-1; D uncertain. The CDR3 extends over 15 amino acids. The germline V gene encodes CDR1 SNHLY and CDR2 FYNNEI. Trimming took off 6 bases at V and 2 bases at J, with 16 bases between the two ends. The CDR3 coding sequence is TGTGCCAGCAGCCCAACGACTGTCCGAAACACTGAAGCTTTCTTT. Translating gives CASSPTTVRNTEAFF.

Many counts were recorded for this clonotype. The rearrangement joins TRBV4-3 to TRBJ2-1; 11 bases fit TRBD2. Germline CDR1 is LGHNA and CDR2 is YSLEER. V was clipped by 1 base and J by 4 bases; unmatched bases: 9. The CDR3 covers 18 residues. CDR3 in amino acids: CASSQGPSGRPGYNEQFF. Written as DNA, the CDR3 is TGCGCCAGCAGCCAAGGTCCTAGCGGGAGGCCGGGTTACAATGAGCAGTTCTTC.

This clonotype came up many times. The CDR3 region is CATSREGRPIEAFF. The CDR3 DNA is TGTGCCACCAGCAGAGAAGGCCGTCCGATTGAAGCTTTCTTT. V and J are TRBV15 and TRBJ1-1; no clear D. Germline CDR1 and CDR2: LNHNV and YYDKDF (reference sequence). The length of the CDR3 is 14 residues. Between the trimmed V and J ends, which lost 0 bases and 7 bases, there was a span of 12 bases.

In its sample, this clonotype was seen many times. The V and J genes are TRBV9 and TRBJ2-7; weak D call: TRBD1 (5 bases). CDR1 SGDLS and CDR2 YYNGEE come from the germline V gene. Between the trimmed V and J ends, which lost 3 bases and 0 bases, there was a span of 10 bases. The CDR3 is made up of 14 amino acids. In DNA form, the CDR3 reads TGTGCCAGCAGCGCTACAGGTTCCTCCTACGAGCAGTACTTC. This codes for CASSATGSSYEQYF. Supplemented by reference TRBV9 and TRBJ2-7, the full variable domain reads DSGVTQTPKHLITATGQRVTLRCSPRSGDLSVYWYQQSLDQGLQFLIQYYNGEERAKGNILERFSAQQFPDLHSELNLSSLELGDSALYFCASSATGSSYEQYFGPGTRLTVT.

DNA for the CDR3: TGTGCCAGCAGCTTCCGACCAGACGGGGCCGAGCAGTACTTC. Protein sequence: CASSFRPDGAEQYF. The J gene is TRBJ2-7, the V gene TRBV11-2, with D perhaps given as TRBD1 or TRBD2 (5 bases each). V was pared by 3 bases and J by 6 bases, with 15 bases between. The V gene's germline CDR1 is SGHAT and CDR2 FQNNGV. The CDR3 sequence is 14 residues long. The entire variable domain, with the rest obtained from reference TRBV11-2 and TRBJ2-7, is as follows: EAGVAQSPRYKIIEKRQSVAFWCNPISGHATLYWYQQILGQGPKLLIQFQNNGVVDDSQLPKDRFSAERLKGVDSTLKIQPAKLEDSAVYLCASSFRPDGAEQYFGPGTRLTVT.

This clonotype was counted ten times or more. The chain couples TRBV10-3 to TRBJ2-3, with D tentatively TRBD1 or TRBD2 (6 bases each). V dropped 2 bases and J dropped 2 bases, with 11 bases sitting between them. The CDR3 runs to 15 residues. Germline V gene data show CDR1 as ENHRY and CDR2 as SYGVKD. The CDR3 sequence is CAISEEGGFTDTQYF. As DNA, the CDR3 is TGTGCCATCAGTGAGGAGGGGGGATTCACAGATACGCAGTATTTT.

This clonotype was detected ten times or more. The CDR3 is CSALRGGEAFF. As DNA, the CDR3 is TGCAGCGCCCTAAGGGGGGGGGAAGCTTTCTTT. The chain joins TRBV29-1 to TRBJ1-1; tentative D call: TRBD1 (6 bases). CDR1 and CDR2 from the germline V gene are SQVTM and ANQGSEA. The CDR3 spans 11 residues. The V gene lost 7 bases and the J gene lost 8 bases, with 14 bases spanning the gap.

This chain links TRBV18 with TRBJ2-1; 11 bases are a match to TRBD2. V trimming: 1 base; J trimming: 8 bases; junction bases outside the gene matches: 7. This CDR3 spans 16 amino acids. The germline V gene has CDR1 KGHSH and CDR2 LQKENI. The CDR3 loop is CASSPRLLAGVDEQFF. DNA for the CDR3: TGTGCCAGCTCACCACGTCTACTAGCGGGAGTTGATGAGCAGTTCTTC.

This clonotype was found many times. The chain combines TRBV29-1 with TRBJ2-1; TRBD1 agrees at 7 bases. The V and J ends lost 4 bases and 6 bases, in that order; junction bases with no gene match: 12. The CDR3 has 15 residues. The germline V gene encodes CDR1 SQVTM and CDR2 ANQGSEA. CDR3 sequence reads: CSVGGGDSRFNEQFF. As DNA, the CDR3 is TGCAGCGTTGGCGGTGGGGACAGCAGATTCAATGAGCAGTTCTTC.

The chain recombines TRBV3-1 with TRBJ1-5, with D perhaps matching TRBD1 (5 bases). This CDR3 region has 16 residues. V was pared by 1 base and J by 4 bases, with 14 bases between. The germline V gene encodes CDR1 LGHDT and CDR2 YNNKEL (reference sequence). The CDR3 DNA is TGTGCCAGCAGCCAAGGGGGGAGGGGCCGTAATCAGCCCCAGCATTTT. It specifies CASSQGGRGRNQPQHF.

This clonotype was recorded a few times. J is TRBJ1-1 and V is TRBV28; D ambiguous. Trimming took off 7 bases at V and 1 base at J, with 16 bases between the two ends. This CDR3 spans 15 amino acids. Germline-derived CDR1 and CDR2 are MDHEN and SYDVKM. The chain's CDR3 is CASIFGRAENTEAFF. DNA for the CDR3: TGTGCCAGCATATTCGGACGGGCGGAGAACACTGAAGCTTTCTTT.

This clonotype was detected many times. The J gene is TRBJ2-5, the V gene TRBV7-8; tentatively, D is TRBD1 or TRBD2 (6 bases each). V was cut by 5 bases and J by 2 bases, with 18 bases left in between. From germline, CDR1 is SGHVS and CDR2 FQNEAQ. This CDR3 spans 16 amino acids. CDR3 region: CASSPLWGATQETQYF. The DNA of the CDR3 is TGTGCCAGCAGCCCGCTTTGGGGGGCGACTCAAGAGACCCAGTACTTC.

The CDR3 sequence: CSARQDSSGREQFF. CDR3 sequence (DNA): TGCAGTGCTAGACAGGACAGCTCCGGTCGAGAGCAGTTCTTC. The chain employs TRBV20-1 and TRBJ2-1; D possibly corresponds to TRBD1 (6 bases). With 2 bases removed from V and 10 bases from J, the gap between germline ends came to 18 bases. The germline V gene has CDR1 DFQATT and CDR2 SNEGSKA (reference sequence). This CDR3 is built from 14 residues.

This clonotype has a count of ten or more. The rearrangement joins TRBV20-1 to TRBJ2-3; 8 nucleotides agree with TRBD2. This CDR3 has 15 amino acids. V dropped 6 bases and J dropped 3; count of bases not matched to a gene: 11. Germline values: CDR1 DFQATT, CDR2 SNEGSKA (reference sequence). CDR3 DNA sequence: TGCAGTGCCGTACGCTCGCGGGGGGCAACAGATACGCAGTATTTT. Its protein product is CSAVRSRGATDTQYF.

This clonotype was picked up many times. This sequence joins TRBV12-3 or TRBV12-4 and TRBJ1-4; D is undetermined. With 2 bases removed from V and 7 bases from J, the gap between germline ends came to 5 bases. The CDR3 spans 12 residues. CDR3 in amino acids: CASSLLGEKLFF. In nucleotides, the CDR3 is TGTGCCAGCAGTTTACTCGGTGAAAAACTGTTTTTT.

There are many counts of this clonotype. This chain links TRBV12-3 or TRBV12-4 with TRBJ2-7; 7 nucleotides match TRBD2. Trimming cost V 3 bases and J 5 bases; bases outside gene matches: 10. CDR3 size: 15 residues. The chain's CDR3 is CASSFAPGGRDEQYF. DNA of the CDR3: TGTGCCAGCAGTTTCGCCCCGGGAGGAAGGGACGAGCAGTACTTC.

This clonotype was recorded at least ten times. The V and J genes are TRBV7-9 and TRBJ2-7; D remains unclear. The CDR3 is 14 residues long. Deletions cut 2 bases from V and 1 base from J, with 9 bases between. Germline CDR1 SEHNR, CDR2 FQNEAQ (reference sequence). The CDR3 nucleotides are TGTGCCAGCAGCTTACAGATAAGGTCCTACGAGCAGTACTTC. It specifies CASSLQIRSYEQYF. The full variable domain, rest sourced from reference TRBV7-9 and TRBJ2-7, is DTGVSQNPRHKITKRGQNVTFRCDPISEHNRLYWYRQTLGQGPEFLTYFQNEAQLEKSRLLSDRFSAERPKGSFSTLEIQRTEQGDSAMYLCASSLQIRSYEQYFGPGTRLTVT.

In its sample, this clonotype was seen many times. The chain recombines TRBV7-8 with TRBJ2-7; tentative D call: TRBD2 (6 bases). Germline V gene lookup returns CDR1 SGHVS and CDR2 FQNEAQ. The CDR3 runs to 14 residues. Trimming removed 1 base from V and 2 bases from J, with 9 bases in between. In DNA form, the CDR3 reads TGTGCCAGCAGCTTAGGAGCGGGCCCCTACGAGCAGTACTTC. This translates into CASSLGAGPYEQYF.